Presented here are 14 T cell receptor beta chains from one specimen sequenced in a study of cytomegalovirus exposure and HLA in healthy donors. PCR primers comprised 60 Vbeta and 13 Jbeta primers. Only in-frame clones appear in the TCRdb table, and some are missing; sequencing was by immunoSEQ multiplex PCR. The repertoire holds around 150,000 clones, with 75% to 80% as singletons. The source material was PBMCs. The receptors stem from a man aged 25-45 years in good health and CMV-seronegative.

The chain couples TRBV10-3 to TRBJ2-1, with 15 bases identical to TRBD2. The CDR3 has 17 amino acids. Losses at the gene ends were 5 bases for V and 2 bases for J; bases not matched to a gene: 4. From germline, CDR1 is ENHRY and CDR2 SYGVKD. DNA for the CDR3: TGTGCCATCAGTTCGCGGACTAGCGGGAGGGCCTACAATGAGCAGTTCTTC. Protein product: CAISSRTSGRAYNEQFF.

CDR3 in DNA: TGTGCCAGCAGCCCTTTTGGGGGGAGCTCCTACGAGCAGTACTTC. It is translated as CASSPFGGSSYEQYF. This chain uses TRBV2 with TRBJ2-7; tentatively, D is TRBD2 (6 bases). This CDR3 is 15 amino acids long. The germline CDR1 and CDR2 sequences are SNHLY and FYNNEI. Trimming stripped 6 bases from V and 0 bases from J, with 15 bases between.

The chain uses TRBV9 and TRBJ2-3, with 10 nucleotides matching TRBD2. Germline trimming cut 0 bases from V and 6 bases from J; bases unmatched to any gene: 7. The CDR3 is 16 amino acids. Germline CDR1 and CDR2: SGDLS and YYNGEE. This CDR3 is CASSVATSGAGDTQYF. The CDR3 nucleotides are TGTGCCAGCAGCGTAGCTACTAGCGGGGCTGGGGATACGCAGTATTTT.

The chain is built from TRBV2 and TRBJ2-5, with TRBD2 identical over 13 bases. The CDR3 has 17 amino acids. Trimming removed 6 bases from V and 1 base from J; junction bases left unmatched: 8. Germline V CDR1 and CDR2: SNHLY, FYNNEI. The CDR3 DNA reads TGTGCCAGCAGCGGACTAGCGGGAGACCCCCTCCAAGAGACCCAGTACTTC. This translates into CASSGLAGDPLQETQYF.

This clone was counted only a few times. This chain connects TRBV11-1 to TRBJ2-5; TRBD2 matches 14 bases. This CDR3 comprises 17 residues. Germline V gene data show CDR1 as SGHAT and CDR2 as FQDESV (reference sequence). J gave up 4 bases and V 5 bases, and 9 bases lay outside the gene matches. CDR3 nucleotide sequence: TGTGCCAGCAGCCCCACCGGACTAGCGGGAGGAGGAGAGACCCAGTACTTC. Translating gives CASSPTGLAGGGETQYF.

This clone was recorded a few times. The chain carries TRBV28 and TRBJ2-1; 8 bases agree with TRBD1. V shed 2 bases, J shed 2 bases, and the junction held 5 bases outside the gene matches. The CDR3 contains 16 residues. CDR1 MDHEN and CDR2 SYDVKM come from the germline V gene. The CDR3 DNA reads as TGTGCCAGCAGTTTACCGGGACAGGCAACCTACAATGAGCAGTTCTTC. Its protein product is CASSLPGQATYNEQFF.

This clone was counted a few times. The chain is built from TRBV19 and TRBJ2-4; 15 bases align to TRBD2. Germline V lookup: CDR1 LNHDA, CDR2 SQIVND (reference sequence). V lost 4 bases to trimming and J lost 10 bases; unmatched junction nucleotides: 8. CDR3 length: 16 amino acids. The CDR3 is CASSTARTSGRGIQYF. CDR3 sequence (DNA): TGTGCCAGTAGTACCGCCCGGACTAGCGGGAGGGGGATTCAGTACTTC.

This chain links TRBV7-9 with TRBJ2-5; perhaps TRBD2 as D (5 bases). Germline assignment: CDR1 SEHNR and CDR2 FQNEAQ (reference sequence). Trimming shortened V by 0 bases and J by 4 bases, and 12 bases separated the two germline ends. The CDR3 is 15 residues long. CDR3 amino acids: CASSLALAGGETQYF. The DNA for the CDR3 is TGTGCCAGCAGCTTAGCGCTTGCGGGTGGAGAGACCCAGTACTTC.

The chain has TRBV6-5 and TRBJ2-1, with D possibly matching TRBD2 (5 bases). This CDR3 has 15 amino acids. The V gene lost 0 bases and the J gene lost 4 bases, with 10 bases spanning the gap. Germline V gene sequence: CDR1 MNHEY, CDR2 SVGAGI. This CDR3 is CASSYSRGIYNEQFF. The CDR3 nucleotides read TGTGCCAGCAGTTACTCTCGGGGAATTTACAATGAGCAGTTCTTC.

The chain has TRBV30 and TRBJ1-4; no firm D call. Trimming pared 2 bases from V and 12 bases from J, leaving 13 bases between. The CDR3 spans 12 residues. Germline assignment: CDR1 GTSNPN and CDR2 SVGIG (reference sequence). For the CDR3, the DNA is TGTGCCTGGAGTTCCAGCGCCGGGGAACTGTTTTTT. Translated, it gives CAWSSSAGELFF.

The CDR3 reads CASGWASGRKDTQYF. In nucleotides, the CDR3 is TGTGCCAGCGGATGGGCTAGCGGGAGAAAAGATACGCAGTATTTT. The rearrangement joins TRBV5-6 to TRBJ2-3; the match to TRBD2 covers 10 bases. Germline CDR1 and CDR2: SGHDT and YYEEEE. The length of the CDR3 is 15 residues. J was trimmed by 5 bases and V by 7 bases; bases with no gene match: 10.

This clone was counted between two and nine times. The rearrangement uses TRBV5-1 and TRBJ2-1; D unresolved. Trimming removed 2 bases at V and 0 bases at J, with 9 bases between. The CDR3 has 15 residues. Looked up from germline, CDR1 is SGHRS and CDR2 is YFSETQ. Here the CDR3 DNA reads TGCGCCAGCAGCTTATCTGATAGCTCCTACAATGAGCAGTTCTTC. Protein product: CASSLSDSSYNEQFF.

The CDR3 DNA sequence: TGTGCTAGTGGTTTGGTTTCTGGGGGCAGTCAGCCCCAGCATTTT. This translates into CASGLVSGGSQPQHF. This chain links TRBV12-5 with TRBJ1-5, with D perhaps TRBD1 (6 bases). V shed 0 bases and J shed 6 bases, with 12 bases lying between them. The CDR3 extends over 15 amino acids. Germline V gene data show CDR1 as LGHNT and CDR2 as FRNRAP.

The genes are TRBV12-5 and TRBJ2-3; the match to TRBD2 covers 7 bases. Germline CDR1 reads LGHNT; CDR2 reads FRNRAP. Trimming cost V 1 base and J 3 bases; bases outside gene matches: 7. This CDR3 region has 16 residues. CDR3 amino acids: CASGLASGTPTDTQYF. The CDR3 nucleotides read TGTGCTAGTGGTTTGGCTAGCGGAACACCAACAGATACGCAGTATTTT.